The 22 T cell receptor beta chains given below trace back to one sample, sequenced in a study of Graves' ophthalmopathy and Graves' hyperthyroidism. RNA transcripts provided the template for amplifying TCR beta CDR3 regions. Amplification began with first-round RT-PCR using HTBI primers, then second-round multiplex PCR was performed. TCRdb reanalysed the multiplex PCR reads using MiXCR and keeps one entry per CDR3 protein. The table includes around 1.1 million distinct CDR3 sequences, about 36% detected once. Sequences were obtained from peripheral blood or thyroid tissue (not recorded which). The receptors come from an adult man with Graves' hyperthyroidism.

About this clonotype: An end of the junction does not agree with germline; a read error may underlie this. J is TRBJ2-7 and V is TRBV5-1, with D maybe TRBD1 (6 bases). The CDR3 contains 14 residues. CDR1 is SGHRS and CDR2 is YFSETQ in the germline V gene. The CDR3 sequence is CASSRGGVTYEQYF. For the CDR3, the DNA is TGTGCCAGTAGCCGAGGGGGAGTAACCTACGAGCAGTACTTC.

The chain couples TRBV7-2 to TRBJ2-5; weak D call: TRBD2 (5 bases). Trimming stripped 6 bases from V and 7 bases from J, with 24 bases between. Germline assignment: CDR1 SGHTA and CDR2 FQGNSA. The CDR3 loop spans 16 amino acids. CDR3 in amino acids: CASSEVGLVVGGTQYF. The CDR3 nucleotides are TGTGCCAGCAGTGAAGTCGGCCTAGTCGTCGGAGGGACCCAGTACTTC. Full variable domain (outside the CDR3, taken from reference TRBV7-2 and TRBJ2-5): GAGVSQSPSNKVTEKGKDVELRCDPISGHTALYWYRQSLGQGLEFLIYFQGNSAPDKSGLPSDRFSAERTGGSVSTLTIQRTQQEDSAVYLCASSEVGLVVGGTQYFGPGTRLLVL.

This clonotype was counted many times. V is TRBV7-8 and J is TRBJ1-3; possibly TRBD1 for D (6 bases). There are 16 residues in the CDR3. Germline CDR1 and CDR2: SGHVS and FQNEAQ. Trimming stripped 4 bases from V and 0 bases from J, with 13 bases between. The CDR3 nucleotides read TGTGCCAGCAGCTCCCGACAGGCGACCTCTGGAAACACCATATATTTT. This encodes CASSSRQATSGNTIYF.

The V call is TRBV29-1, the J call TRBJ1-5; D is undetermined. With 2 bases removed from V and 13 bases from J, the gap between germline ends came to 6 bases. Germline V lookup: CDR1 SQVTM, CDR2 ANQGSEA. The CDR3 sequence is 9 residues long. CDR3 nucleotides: TGCAGCGTTGAATCAGGACAGCATTTT. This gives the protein CSVESGQHF.

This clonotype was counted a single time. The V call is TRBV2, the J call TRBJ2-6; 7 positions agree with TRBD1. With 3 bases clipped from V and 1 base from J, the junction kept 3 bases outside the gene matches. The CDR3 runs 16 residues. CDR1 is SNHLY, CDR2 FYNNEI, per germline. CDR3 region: CASSDATGSGANVLTF. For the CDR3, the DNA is TGTGCCAGCAGTGATGCGACAGGGTCTGGGGCCAACGTCCTGACTTTC. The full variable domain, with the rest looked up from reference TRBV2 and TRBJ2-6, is EPEVTQTPSHQVTQMGQEVILRCVPISNHLYFYWYRQILGQKVEFLVSFYNNEISEKSEIFDDQFSVERPDGSNFTLKIRSTKLEDSAMYFCASSDATGSGANVLTFGAGSRLTVL.

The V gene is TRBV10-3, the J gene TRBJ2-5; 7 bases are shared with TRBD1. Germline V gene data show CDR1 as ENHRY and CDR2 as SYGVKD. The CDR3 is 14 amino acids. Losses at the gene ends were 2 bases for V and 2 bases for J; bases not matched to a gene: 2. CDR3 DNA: TGTGCCATCAGTGAGCGGGGACAGCAAGAGACCCAGTACTTC. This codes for CAISERGQQETQYF.

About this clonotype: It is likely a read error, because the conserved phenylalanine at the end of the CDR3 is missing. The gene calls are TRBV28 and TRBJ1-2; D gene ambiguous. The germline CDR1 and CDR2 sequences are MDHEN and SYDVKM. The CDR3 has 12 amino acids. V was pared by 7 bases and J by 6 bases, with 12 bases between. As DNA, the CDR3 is TGTGCCAGCACGAGTCGGGCAGATGGCTACACCTGC. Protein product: CASTSRADGYTC.

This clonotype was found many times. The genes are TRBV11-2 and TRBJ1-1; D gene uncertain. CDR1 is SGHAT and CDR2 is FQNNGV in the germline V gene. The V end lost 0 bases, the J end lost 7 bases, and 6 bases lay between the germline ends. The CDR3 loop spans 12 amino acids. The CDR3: CASSLDIGEAFF. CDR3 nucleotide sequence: TGTGCCAGCAGCTTAGATATCGGTGAAGCTTTCTTT.

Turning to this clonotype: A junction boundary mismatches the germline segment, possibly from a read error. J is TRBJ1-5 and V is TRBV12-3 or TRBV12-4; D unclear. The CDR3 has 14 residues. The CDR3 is CASSLTRSNQPHHF. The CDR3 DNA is TGTGCCAGCAGTTTAACAAGAAGCAATCAGCCCCATCATTTT.

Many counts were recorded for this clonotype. CDR3 region: CASSSRGAVYGYTF. The DNA for the CDR3 is TGCGCCAGCAGCTCCCGCGGGGCGGTCTATGGCTACACCTTC. This chain uses TRBV5-1 with TRBJ1-2; tentative D call: TRBD1 (5 bases). Germline V lookup: CDR1 SGHRS, CDR2 YFSETQ. This CDR3 has 14 residues. V was shortened by 3 bases and J by 4 bases, with 13 bases between the two germline ends.

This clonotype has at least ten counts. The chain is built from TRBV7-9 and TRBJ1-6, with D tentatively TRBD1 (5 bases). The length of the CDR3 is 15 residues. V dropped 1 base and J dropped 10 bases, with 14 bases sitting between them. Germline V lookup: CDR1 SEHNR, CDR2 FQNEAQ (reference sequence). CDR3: CASSLVGGGGSPLHF. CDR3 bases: TGTGCCAGCAGCTTAGTGGGGGGAGGTGGATCACCCCTCCACTTT.

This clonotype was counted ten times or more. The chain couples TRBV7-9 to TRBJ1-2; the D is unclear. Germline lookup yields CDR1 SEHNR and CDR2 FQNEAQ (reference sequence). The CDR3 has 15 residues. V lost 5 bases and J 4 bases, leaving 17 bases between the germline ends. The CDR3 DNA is TGTGCCAGCAGCCAGCACGATGCAGTGGGCTATGGCTACACCTTC. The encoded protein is CASSQHDAVGYGYTF.

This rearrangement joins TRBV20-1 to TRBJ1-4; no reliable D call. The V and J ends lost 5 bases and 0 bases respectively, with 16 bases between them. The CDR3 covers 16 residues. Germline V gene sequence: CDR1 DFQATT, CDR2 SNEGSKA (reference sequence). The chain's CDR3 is CSAPPPAISTNEKLFF. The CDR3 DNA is TGCAGTGCTCCCCCCCCGGCGATATCAACTAATGAAAAACTGTTTTTT.

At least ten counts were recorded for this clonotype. In nucleotides, the CDR3 is TGTGCCAGCAGCTTAACGTTTATGCGGACCTATAATTCACCCCTCCACTTT. Its protein product is CASSLTFMRTYNSPLHF. This chain uses TRBV11-2 with TRBJ1-6, with D hard to call. Germline V gene lookup returns CDR1 SGHAT and CDR2 FQNNGV. Trimming removed 2 bases at V and 2 bases at J, with 13 bases between. This CDR3 region has 17 residues.

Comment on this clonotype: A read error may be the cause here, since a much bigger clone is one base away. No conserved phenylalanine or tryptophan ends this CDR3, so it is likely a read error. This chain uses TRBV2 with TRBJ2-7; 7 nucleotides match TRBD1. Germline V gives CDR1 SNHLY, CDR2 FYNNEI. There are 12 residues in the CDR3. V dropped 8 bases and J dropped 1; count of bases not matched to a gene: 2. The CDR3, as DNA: TGTGCCAGCCAGGGGGATTCCTACGAGCAGTACCTC. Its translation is CASQGDSYEQYL.

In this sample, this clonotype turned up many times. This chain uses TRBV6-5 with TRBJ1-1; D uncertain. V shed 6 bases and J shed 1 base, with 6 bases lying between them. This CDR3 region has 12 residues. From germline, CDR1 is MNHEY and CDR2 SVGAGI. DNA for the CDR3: TGTGCCAGCAGGAAGGGGAACACTGAAGCTTTCTTT. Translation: CASRKGNTEAFF.

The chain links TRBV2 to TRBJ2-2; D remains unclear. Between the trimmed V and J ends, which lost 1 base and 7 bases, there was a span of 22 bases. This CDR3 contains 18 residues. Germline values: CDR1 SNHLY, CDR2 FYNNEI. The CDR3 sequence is CASSEGYFLRSRGGELFF. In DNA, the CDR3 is TGTGCCAGCAGTGAAGGTTATTTCCTGCGGTCGCGAGGCGGGGAGCTGTTTTTT.

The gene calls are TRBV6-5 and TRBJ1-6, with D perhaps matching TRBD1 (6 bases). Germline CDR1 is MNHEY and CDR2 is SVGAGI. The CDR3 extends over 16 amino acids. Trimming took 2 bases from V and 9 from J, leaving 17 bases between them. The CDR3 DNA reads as TGTGCCAGCAGTTACCAGCAGACAGCCAGGGGTTCACCCCTCCACTTT. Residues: CASSYQQTARGSPLHF.

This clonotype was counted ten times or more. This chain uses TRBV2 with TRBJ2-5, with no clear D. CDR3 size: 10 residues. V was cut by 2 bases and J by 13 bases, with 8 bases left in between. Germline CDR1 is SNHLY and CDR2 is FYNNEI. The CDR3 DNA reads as TGTGCCAGCAGTGAATGGGCTACGTACTTC. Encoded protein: CASSEWATYF.

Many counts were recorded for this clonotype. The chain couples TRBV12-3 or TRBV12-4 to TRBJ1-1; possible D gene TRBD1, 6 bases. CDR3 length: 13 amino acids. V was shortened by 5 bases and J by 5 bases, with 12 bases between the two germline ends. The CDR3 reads CASSQTGRTEAFF. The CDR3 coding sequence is TGTGCCAGCAGTCAAACAGGGAGGACTGAAGCTTTCTTT.

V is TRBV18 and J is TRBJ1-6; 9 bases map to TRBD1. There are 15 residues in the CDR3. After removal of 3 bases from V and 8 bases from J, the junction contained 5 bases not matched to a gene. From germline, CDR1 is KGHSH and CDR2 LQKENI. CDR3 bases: TGTGCCAGCTCACCCCTAAGGACAGGGGATTCACCCCTCCACTTT. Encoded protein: CASSPLRTGDSPLHF.

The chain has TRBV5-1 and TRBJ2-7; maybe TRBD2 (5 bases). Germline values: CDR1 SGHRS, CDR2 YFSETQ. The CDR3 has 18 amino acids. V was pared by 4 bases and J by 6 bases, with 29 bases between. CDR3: CASSPSYRGAGLSSEQYF. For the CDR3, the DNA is TGCGCCAGCAGCCCGAGCTACCGCGGCGCGGGTCTCTCGAGCGAGCAGTACTTC.